Sequencing of this T cell receptor beta chain was carried out in a study of neurological immune-mediated disorders. The table lists this clonotype with many counts. Its antigen is currently unknown. General study points: Whereas HTLV-1-associated myelopathy showed the most TCR clonal expansion, multiple sclerosis showed the least, with levels below those of healthy controls. CDR3 amino acid sequences found in expanded clones were never shared across subjects, suggesting private repertoires in all groups.

Germline V CDR1 and CDR2: DFQATT, SNEGSKA (reference sequence). Trimming removed 2 bases at V and 7 bases at J, with 8 bases between. The CDR3 has 12 residues. Whenever a sequencing run was performed, it yielded over 170 million TCR-beta sequences from 15-18 subjects. TCRdb re-called the 5' RACE reads with MiXCR, one entry per CDR3 protein. There are about 49,000 distinct CDR3 sequences in the sample; 10% to 15% occur only once, and 3.5% to 5% lies in the top ten. Time point described: longitudinal time-point 2. The chain uses TRBV20-1 and TRBJ2-2; tentative D call: TRBD1 (5 bases). The sequence was collected from a male donor with HTLV-1-associated myelopathy (HAM/TSP). The sample was PBMCs. Here the CDR3 DNA reads TGCAGTGCTAGACAGGGTGGCGGGGAGCTGTTTTTT. Protein product: CSARQGGGELFF.